The clone carrying this T cell receptor beta chain was seen repeatedly, ten times or more. The antigen is undetermined. Samples came from axillary lymph nodes draining the breast cancer. This sample is part of a study of breast tumors, draining lymph nodes, adjacent tissues. Using its own MiXCR run on the multiplex PCR reads, TCRdb lists one record per CDR3 protein. The repertoire holds some 170,000 distinct CDR3 sequences, roughly 35% seen once, with 3% to 4% in the top ten. Findings of the study overall: Luminal-like breast cancer showed significantly greater tumor-nontumor repertoire similarity than basal-like breast cancer did. That most tumor T cells come from lymph nodes remained unproven. Compared with lymph nodes, tumors were less diverse; compared with nontumor tissue, more.

The specimen was axillary lymph node tissue. This receptor was identified in a female donor with breast cancer. Some clones in this sample may be carry-over from other donors' samples.

Here the CDR3 DNA reads TGCGCCAGTCAGGTCTCCCTTAATTCACCCCTCCACTTT. Residues: CASQVSLNSPLHF. The rearrangement uses TRBV10-2 and TRBJ1-6, with D uncertain. The CDR3 spans 13 residues. V was cut by 9 bases and J by 6 bases, with 12 bases left in between. Germline assignment: CDR1 WSHSY and CDR2 SAAADI.